One sample yielded the 17 T cell receptor beta chains listed below, sequenced in a study of tumor and adjacent non-tumor tissue in lung cancer. TCRbeta libraries were built with three rounds of nested PCR, modified from ARM-PCR. TCRdb reprocessed the multiplex PCR reads with MiXCR, giving one entry per CDR3 protein. The table lists about 75,000 distinct CDR3 sequences, 65% to 75% of them singletons. RNA was extracted from bulk tissue without any cell sorting. Distant lung tissue was collected more than 3 cm away from the tumor edge. The sequencing input was distant non-tumor lung tissue. The receptors shown here come from a woman in her forties or fifties with non-small cell lung cancer.

This clonotype showed up just a few times. The chain carries TRBV7-9 and TRBJ1-4; 8 bases are shared with TRBD1. The CDR3 extends over 17 amino acids. J lost 0 bases, V lost 5 bases, and 8 bases had no gene match. Germline V gene lookup returns CDR1 SEHNR and CDR2 FQNEAQ (reference sequence). The CDR3: CASSVGTGRSTNEKLFF. CDR3 sequence (DNA): TGTGCCAGCAGCGTCGGGACAGGTCGATCAACTAATGAAAAACTGTTTTTT.

As concerns this clonotype: One junction end does not reproduce the germline sequence, and a read error may be involved. The chain links TRBV20-1 to TRBJ1-1; 9 nucleotides agree with TRBD1. The CDR3 is 13 residues long. Per the germline V gene, CDR1 is DFQATT and CDR2 is SNEGSKA (reference sequence). Written as DNA, the CDR3 is TGCAGTGCCACCGGACAGGGGCGCACTGAAGCTTTCTTC. Its translation is CSATGQGRTEAFF.

V and J are TRBV20-1 and TRBJ2-7, with 7 bases aligning to TRBD2. This CDR3 is 15 amino acids long. CDR1 DFQATT and CDR2 SNEGSKA come from the germline V gene (reference sequence). With 6 bases clipped from V and 6 bases from J, the junction kept 17 bases outside the gene matches. The CDR3 nucleotides read TGCAGTGCCACCCTTCTGTCAGGAGCGGGGCTCGAGCAGTACTTC. This translates into CSATLLSGAGLEQYF.

V usage is TRBV6-2 or TRBV6-3 and J usage is TRBJ2-7; 7 positions agree with TRBD1. Per the germline V gene, CDR1 is MNHEY and CDR2 is SVGEGT. The junction had 5 bases not matched to a gene; V was cut back by 0 bases and J by 6 bases. This CDR3 has 14 amino acids. CDR3 sequence (DNA): TGTGCCAGCAGTTACTCGACAGGGAACCGCGAGCAGTACTTC. Residues: CASSYSTGNREQYF.

The sample holds one count of this clonotype. This sequence may be a read error, since a much larger clone differs from it by one base. The chain links TRBV10-3 to TRBJ2-7; 9 nucleotides agree with TRBD1. This CDR3 is 12 amino acids long. CDR1 is ENHRY and CDR2 is SYGVKD in the germline V gene. CDR3 DNA sequence: TGTACCATCAGTGAGGAGGGGACAGGGTATGACTTC. Protein sequence: CTISEEGTGYDF.

A word on this clonotype: This CDR3 fails to terminate in the conserved phenylalanine or tryptophan, so it likely reflects a read error. V usage is TRBV12-3 or TRBV12-4 and J usage is TRBJ2-3; 10 nucleotides line up with TRBD2. The ends lost 9 bases at V and 5 bases at J; junction bases unmatched: 5. The CDR3 is made up of 13 amino acids. Here the CDR3 DNA reads TGTGCCAGTCTAGCGGGGGTTATAGATACGCAGTATTGT. This sequence encodes CASLAGVIDTQYC.

A note on this clonotype: One end of the junction fails to match germline, which may point to a read error. The chain employs TRBV29-1 and TRBJ2-2, with 8 bases fitting TRBD2. This CDR3 is 12 amino acids long. Germline values: CDR1 SQVTM, CDR2 ANQGSEA. The CDR3 nucleotides are TGTAGCGGGGTTGGGCAAACCGGGGAGCTGTTTTTT. Translating gives CSGVGQTGELFF.

The chain has TRBV20-1 and TRBJ2-1, with TRBD1 identical over 7 bases. Germline lookup yields CDR1 DFQATT and CDR2 SNEGSKA (reference sequence). V shed 4 bases and J 2 bases; nucleotides not matched to a gene: 8. The CDR3 loop spans 15 amino acids. The CDR3 protein is CSATRTGPTYNEQFF. In DNA, the CDR3 is TGCAGTGCTACCAGGACAGGACCAACCTACAATGAGCAGTTCTTC.

This clonotype was counted only a few times. The chain recombines TRBV5-6 with TRBJ1-2, with TRBD1 identical over 9 bases. This CDR3 is built from 15 residues. V dropped 7 bases and J dropped 0; count of bases not matched to a gene: 7. Germline V gives CDR1 SGHDT, CDR2 YYEEEE. The CDR3 spells CASRIGTGPNYGYTF. In nucleotides, the CDR3 is TGTGCCAGCCGAATCGGGACAGGGCCTAACTATGGCTACACCTTC.

Notes on this clonotype: An end of the junction does not agree with germline; a read error may underlie this. The rearrangement links TRBV4-1 to TRBJ2-4; D may be TRBD2 (6 bases). Germline loops: CDR1 MGHRA, CDR2 YSYEKL. The CDR3 extends over 20 amino acids. CDR3 bases: TGCGCCAGCAGCCAAGAGATATGGCAGGAGGGCTGCTTAGCCAAAAACATTCTGTACTTC. It encodes CASSQEIWQEGCLAKNILYF.

Details on this clonotype: It may be a read error: a sequence one base away is much more abundant. The CDR3 does not end in the conserved phenylalanine or tryptophan, so this is likely a read error. The V call is TRBV4-1, the J call TRBJ2-5; tentatively, D is TRBD2 (5 bases). The length of the CDR3 is 13 residues. Germline V gives CDR1 MGHRA, CDR2 YSYEKL. V gave up 3 bases and J gave up 6 bases, with 11 bases separating them. DNA of the CDR3: TGCGCCAGCAGCCACCTACCCGGGAAGACCCAGTACCTC. Protein sequence: CASSHLPGKTQYL.

The chain employs TRBV11-2 and TRBJ2-7; TRBD2 might be the D (6 bases). The CDR3 has 15 residues. Germline CDR1 SGHAT, CDR2 FQNNGV. The V end lost 9 bases, the J end lost 2 bases, and 20 bases lay between the germline ends. CDR3 in amino acids: CASSPWASDPYEQYF. CDR3 bases: TGTGCCAGTAGCCCTTGGGCTAGCGATCCCTACGAGCAGTACTTC.

This clonotype was detected a few times. A single base separates this from a much larger clone, so it may be a read error. The chain joins TRBV6-2 or TRBV6-3 to TRBJ2-7; D is possibly TRBD2 (6 bases). From germline, CDR1 is MNHEY and CDR2 SVGEGT. V was shortened by 4 bases and J by 5 bases, with 15 bases between the two germline ends. The CDR3 extends over 14 amino acids. The CDR3 DNA is TGTGCCAGCAGTTTTAGAGGGAGGTTCGACGAGCAGTACTTC. Protein product: CASSFRGRFDEQYF.

This clonotype came up many times. V usage is TRBV28 and J usage is TRBJ1-5; the D is unclear. The length of the CDR3 is 13 residues. V was cut by 8 bases and J by 7 bases, with 15 bases left in between. Germline-derived CDR1 and CDR2 are MDHEN and SYDVKM. The CDR3 DNA sequence: TGTGCCAGCTTTGGCCTGTCAAGGCAGCCCCAGCATTTT. Protein product: CASFGLSRQPQHF. Based on the CDR3 plus reference TRBV28 and TRBJ1-5, the full variable domain is DVKVTQSSRYLVKRTGEKVFLECVQDMDHENMFWYRQDPGLGLRLIYFSYDVKMKEKGDIPEGYSVSREKKERFSLILESASTNQTSMYLCASFGLSRQPQHFGDGTRLSIL.

Comments on this clonotype: Relative to the germline gene, one junction end is altered; a read error may explain this. The V call is TRBV11-3, the J call TRBJ2-1, with a weak D call TRBD1 (6 bases). CDR1 is SGHNT, CDR2 YENEEA, per germline. CDR3 length: 16 residues. Here the CDR3 DNA reads TGTGACAGCAGCTTAGCTGGGACACTCTCCTACAATGAGCAGTTGTTC. Translation gives CDSSLAGTLSYNEQLF.

Note on this clonotype: At one boundary the junction diverges from the germline segment, which might be a read error. The chain joins TRBV12-3 or TRBV12-4 to TRBJ2-7; 7 bases line up with TRBD2. This CDR3 has 15 amino acids. In DNA, the CDR3 is TGTGCCAGCACCTCGTCGGCTAGCGGCTCCTATGAGCAGTACTTC. It codes for CASTSSASGSYEQYF.

Remarks on this clonotype: A much bigger clone sits one base away, suggesting this may be a read error. This chain uses TRBV20-1 with TRBJ2-3; D call uncertain. Germline V gene lookup returns CDR1 DFQATT and CDR2 SNEGSKA (reference sequence). The CDR3 spans 15 residues. V lost 3 bases to trimming and J lost 2 bases, with 15 bases between them. CDR3 sequence reads: CSASVTTRYTDTQYF. The CDR3 DNA follows: TGCAGTGCTAGTGTGACAACCCGGTACACAGATACGCAGTATTTT.